Below are 21 T cell receptor beta chains sequenced from a single sample in a study of blood T cells in healthy people across ages (dated by TCRdb to the mid-2010s). Libraries were constructed by 5' RACE. These reads were obtained on an Illumina HiSeq 2500. The second PCR ran for roughly 6 to 11 cycles and used a J-beta primer mix along with a sample-barcoded 5' primer. The raw public data were reprocessed by TCRdb itself: fastp quality trimming at Q25, MiXCR clonotype calling, in-frame beta chains only. Each record represents a unique CDR3 protein, reported with the most common genes and DNA among its rows. The table for this sample lists about 1.5 million distinct CDR3 sequences; roughly 43% of them were counted only once. The ten top clones hold about 3.8% of the sample. Sequenced sample: blood. All receptors come from a young woman in good health.

This clonotype has a single count. The chain uses TRBV13 and TRBJ1-1; D unresolved. V lost 1 base and J 0 bases, leaving 9 bases between the germline ends. Germline CDR1 is PRHDT and CDR2 is FYEKMQ (reference sequence). The CDR3 contains 15 residues. The DNA for the CDR3 is TGTGCCAGCAGCTTAGAAAGTAGGGTGAACACTGAAGCTTTCTTT. It codes for CASSLESRVNTEAFF.

The chain carries TRBV20-1 and TRBJ1-2, with TRBD1 identical over 9 bases. Germline lookup yields CDR1 DFQATT and CDR2 SNEGSKA (reference sequence). This CDR3 region has 13 residues. The ends lost 6 bases at V and 7 bases at J; junction bases unmatched: 9. The CDR3 here is CSATGQGRCGYTF. In DNA, the CDR3 is TGCAGTGCCACCGGACAGGGGCGCTGTGGCTACACCTTC.

This clonotype was counted a few times. Germline and junction disagree at one end, which may indicate a read error. The V and J genes are TRBV4-3 and TRBJ2-3, with 7 nucleotides matching TRBD1. CDR3 length: 15 amino acids. CDR1 is LGHNA and CDR2 is YSLEER in the germline V gene. CDR3 bases: TGCGCCAGCCGCCAAGAAGAGGGGGCCACAGATACGCAGTATTTT. The encoded protein is CASRQEEGATDTQYF.

J is TRBJ1-3 and V is TRBV27; D call uncertain. Germline lookup yields CDR1 MNHEY and CDR2 SMNVEV (reference sequence). Trimming shortened V by 0 bases and J by 4 bases, and 4 bases separated the two germline ends. This CDR3 contains 13 residues. The DNA of the CDR3 is TGTGCCAGCAGTTTATCTAACGGAAACACCATATATTTT. This translates into CASSLSNGNTIYF.

This clonotype has a handful of counts. The chain is built from TRBV20-1 and TRBJ2-7; D might be TRBD1 or TRBD2, each matching 5 bases. Germline V gene lookup returns CDR1 DFQATT and CDR2 SNEGSKA (reference sequence). Trimming shortened V by 3 bases and J by 8 bases, and 8 bases separated the two germline ends. The CDR3 runs to 10 residues. The CDR3 protein is CSASWGQQYF. The CDR3 coding sequence is TGCAGTGCTAGCTGGGGACAGCAGTACTTC.

Concerning this clonotype itself: The junction shows a germline mismatch at one end, possibly a read error. The chain carries TRBV24-1 and TRBJ2-1; D is perhaps TRBD2 (6 bases). The CDR3 extends over 15 amino acids. The V gene's germline CDR1 is KGHDR and CDR2 SFDVKD. This chain's CDR3 is CATSDPGSSYNGQFF. The CDR3 DNA reads TGTGCCACCAGTGACCCCGGGAGCTCCTACAATGGGCAGTTCTTC.

V gene TRBV7-2 combines with J gene TRBJ2-5; tentatively, D is TRBD1 (6 bases). The DNA matches TRBJ2-7 better at its end, which makes the J call doubtful. Germline V gene lookup returns CDR1 SGHTA and CDR2 FQGNSA. This CDR3 has 15 amino acids. DNA of the CDR3: TGTGCCAGCAGCGCTATGCCAGGGGAGATCTACGAGCAGTACTTC. It specifies CASSAMPGEIYEQYF.

The chain employs TRBV20-1 and TRBJ2-7; TRBD2 matches 12 bases. V was pared by 6 bases and J by 5 bases, with 8 bases of the junction left unmatched. CDR1 and CDR2 from the germline V gene are DFQATT and SNEGSKA (reference sequence). The CDR3 consists of 14 residues. The CDR3 nucleotides read TGCAGTGCCAACCTAGCGGGAGGGCCAAACGAGCAGTACTTC. Residues: CSANLAGGPNEQYF.

This chain uses TRBV6-6 with TRBJ2-7; maybe TRBD2 (6 bases). Germline CDR1 MNHNY, CDR2 SVGAGI (reference sequence). The CDR3 runs to 14 residues. V was trimmed by 4 bases and J by 5 bases, leaving 15 bases between them. The CDR3 reads CASSSWTRRDEQYF. The DNA of the CDR3 is TGTGCCAGCAGTTCATGGACAAGGAGGGACGAGCAGTACTTC.

CDR3 coding DNA: TGTGCCAGCAGTGTGAGGGAGGACTATGGCTACACCTTC. This codes for CASSVREDYGYTF. The chain combines TRBV6-6 with TRBJ1-2, with D unclear. Trimming removed 5 bases at V and 3 bases at J, with 10 bases between. CDR1 MNHNY and CDR2 SVGAGI come from the germline V gene (reference sequence). The CDR3 sequence is 13 residues long.

The rearrangement links TRBV7-6 to TRBJ2-1; maybe TRBD2 (6 bases). CDR1 SGHVS and CDR2 FNYEAQ come from the germline V gene. Trimming took off 1 base at V and 10 bases at J, with 11 bases between the two ends. The CDR3 length is 13 residues. CDR3 sequence (DNA): TGTGCCAGCAGCTTAGGCCACAGCGGGGAGCAGTTCTTC. The encoded protein is CASSLGHSGEQFF.

This clonotype was observed a handful of times. J is TRBJ2-1 and V is TRBV6-2 or TRBV6-3, with D possibly matching TRBD2 (6 bases). The CDR3 has 13 residues. The germline gives CDR1 MNHEY, CDR2 SVGEGT. Trimming cost V 10 bases and J 4 bases, with 14 bases left between them. This chain's CDR3 is CATHAGLYNEQFF. As DNA, the CDR3 is TGTGCCACCCATGCGGGGCTGTACAATGAGCAGTTCTTC.

This clonotype was found a few times. The V call is TRBV9, the J call TRBJ2-1, with 10 bases that match TRBD2. V dropped 3 bases and J dropped 6; count of bases not matched to a gene: 12. Germline V gene lookup returns CDR1 SGDLS and CDR2 YYNGEE. The CDR3 runs 17 residues. In nucleotides, the CDR3 is TGTGCCAGCAGCGCGAAGATAGGACTAGCGGACCCCAATGAGCAGTTCTTC. It yields the protein CASSAKIGLADPNEQFF.

This clonotype showed up just a few times. The chain uses TRBV10-3 and TRBJ2-1; TRBD1 agrees at 8 bases. CDR1 and CDR2 (germline): ENHRY, SYGVKD. The junction had 2 bases not matched to a gene; V was cut back by 6 bases and J by 1 base. The CDR3 totals 14 residues. The CDR3 DNA is TGTGCCATCAGCGACAGGGGATCCTACAATGAGCAGTTCTTC. Protein: CAISDRGSYNEQFF.

The chain carries TRBV6-2 or TRBV6-3 and TRBJ1-1; D is possibly TRBD1 (6 bases). CDR3 size: 15 residues. V gave up 5 bases and J gave up 3 bases, with 16 bases separating them. Germline V gives CDR1 MNHEY, CDR2 SVGEGT. CDR3 DNA: TGTGCCAGCAGTCCCTGGCAGGGGCTCGACACTGAAGCTTTCTTT. Translation gives CASSPWQGLDTEAFF.

There are a few counts of this clonotype. This chain uses TRBV7-6 with TRBJ2-7; D uncertain. Per the germline V gene, CDR1 is SGHVS and CDR2 is FNYEAQ. V was clipped by 4 bases and J by 2 bases, with 15 bases between them. The CDR3 is 15 residues long. The CDR3 here is CASSSTGYGTYEQYF. In DNA form, the CDR3 reads TGTGCCAGCAGCTCCACCGGTTATGGGACCTACGAGCAGTACTTC.

In this sample, this clonotype turned up a few times. The V and J genes are TRBV12-3 or TRBV12-4 and TRBJ1-5, with D possibly matching TRBD1 (5 bases). The CDR3 runs 18 residues. Trimming removed 1 base at V and 0 bases at J, with 16 bases between. CDR3 sequence: CASSLGTGQEISNQPQHF. In nucleotides, the CDR3 is TGTGCCAGCAGTTTAGGGACGGGGCAGGAGATTAGCAATCAGCCCCAGCATTTT.

This clonotype was counted between two and nine times. The chain carries TRBV6-1 and TRBJ2-3, with D possibly TRBD2 on 5 matching bases. This CDR3 has 12 residues. Germline V gives CDR1 MNHNS, CDR2 SASEGT. Trimming removed 6 bases from V and 6 bases from J, with 10 bases in between. The CDR3 reads CASRIATDTQYF. The DNA for the CDR3 is TGTGCCAGCAGAATAGCGACGGATACGCAGTATTTT.

V is TRBV20-1 and J is TRBJ2-7; the match to TRBD2 covers 7 bases. Gene TRBJ2-5 matches the end of the DNA better, so the J call may be wrong. Germline V gene lookup returns CDR1 DFQATT and CDR2 SNEGSKA (reference sequence). The CDR3 loop spans 14 amino acids. DNA for the CDR3: TGCAGTGCTGAGGGACGAGCGGGGCAAGAGACCCAGTACTTC. As protein: CSAEGRAGQETQYF.

The chain uses TRBV5-4 and TRBJ1-2; no clear D gene. Germline V CDR1 and CDR2: SGHNT, YYREEE (reference sequence). The CDR3 is 13 residues long. Trimming removed 4 bases at V and 7 bases at J, with 14 bases between. The CDR3 spells CASSPAPLSGYTF. Here the CDR3 DNA reads TGTGCCAGCAGCCCCGCTCCGTTATCTGGCTACACCTTC.

This chain joins TRBV29-1 and TRBJ1-1; D uncertain. CDR3 length equals 16 residues. Germline values: CDR1 SQVTM, CDR2 ANQGSEA. Trimming took 2 bases from V and 0 from J, leaving 16 bases between them. CDR3 coding DNA: TGCAGCGTTGAACCTCGTGACACACCCATGAACACTGAAGCTTTCTTT. It specifies CSVEPRDTPMNTEAFF.